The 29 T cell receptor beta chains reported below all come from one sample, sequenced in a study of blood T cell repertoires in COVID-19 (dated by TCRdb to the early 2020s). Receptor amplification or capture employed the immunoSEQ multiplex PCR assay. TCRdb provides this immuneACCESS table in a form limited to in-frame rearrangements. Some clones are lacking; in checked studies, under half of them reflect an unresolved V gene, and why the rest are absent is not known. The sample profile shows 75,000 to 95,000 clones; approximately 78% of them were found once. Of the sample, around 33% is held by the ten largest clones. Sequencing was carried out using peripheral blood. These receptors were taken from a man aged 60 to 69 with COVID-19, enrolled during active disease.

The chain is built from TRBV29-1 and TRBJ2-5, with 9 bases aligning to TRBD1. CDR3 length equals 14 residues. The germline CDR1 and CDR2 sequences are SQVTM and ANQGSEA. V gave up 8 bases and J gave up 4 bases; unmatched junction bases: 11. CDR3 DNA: TGCAGCTTCGGGACAGGGATAGGGGGAGAGACCCAGTACTTC. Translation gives CSFGTGIGGETQYF.

CDR3 protein: CASSRDRGFDEQFF. The CDR3 nucleotides are TGTGCCAGCAGTCGGGACAGGGGTTTTGATGAGCAGTTCTTC. The chain joins TRBV27 to TRBJ2-1; TRBD1 matches at 10 bases. Germline V gene lookup returns CDR1 MNHEY and CDR2 SMNVEV (reference sequence). The CDR3 is 14 amino acids. Unmatched junction bases numbered 6, after V lost 5 bases and J lost 8 bases.

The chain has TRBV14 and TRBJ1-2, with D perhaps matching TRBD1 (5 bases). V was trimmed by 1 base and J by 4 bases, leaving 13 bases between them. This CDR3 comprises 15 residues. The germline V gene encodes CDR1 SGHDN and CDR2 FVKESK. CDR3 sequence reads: CASSQGAQAPYGYTF. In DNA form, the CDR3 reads TGTGCCAGCAGCCAAGGGGCACAGGCCCCCTATGGCTACACCTTC. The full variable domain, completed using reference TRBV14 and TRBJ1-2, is EAGVTQFPSHSVIEKGQTVTLRCDPISGHDNLYWYRRVMGKEIKFLLHFVKESKQDESGMPNNRFLAERTGGTYSTLKVQPAELEDSGVYFCASSQGAQAPYGYTFGSGTRLTVV.

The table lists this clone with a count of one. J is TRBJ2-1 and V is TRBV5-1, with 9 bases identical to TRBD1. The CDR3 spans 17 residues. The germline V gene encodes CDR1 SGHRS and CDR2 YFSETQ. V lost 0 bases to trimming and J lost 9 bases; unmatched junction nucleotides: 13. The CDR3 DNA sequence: TGCGCCAGCAGCTTGGCCGGTCGCGGACAGGGGTATAGTGAGCAGTTCTTC. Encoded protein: CASSLAGRGQGYSEQFF.

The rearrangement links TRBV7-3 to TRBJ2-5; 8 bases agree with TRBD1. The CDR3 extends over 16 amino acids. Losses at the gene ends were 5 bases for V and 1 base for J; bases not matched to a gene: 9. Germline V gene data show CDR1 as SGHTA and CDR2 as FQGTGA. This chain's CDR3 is CASSLGTGRAQETQYF. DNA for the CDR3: TGTGCCAGCAGCCTAGGGACAGGAAGGGCCCAAGAGACCCAGTACTTC.

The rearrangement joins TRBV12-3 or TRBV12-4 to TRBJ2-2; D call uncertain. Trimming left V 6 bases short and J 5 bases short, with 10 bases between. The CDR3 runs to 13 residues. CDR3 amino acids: CASSGRATGELFF. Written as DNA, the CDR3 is TGTGCCAGCAGCGGCCGAGCGACCGGGGAGCTGTTTTTT.

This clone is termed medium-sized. DNA for the CDR3: TGTGCCAGCAGCTTGTGGGCGGACAGGCATACAGATACGCAGTATTTT. This codes for CASSLWADRHTDTQYF. This chain uses TRBV5-6 with TRBJ2-3, with 7 bases matching TRBD1. The CDR3 consists of 16 residues. V gave up 1 base and J gave up 3 bases; unmatched junction bases: 8. CDR1 is SGHDT, CDR2 YYEEEE, per germline.

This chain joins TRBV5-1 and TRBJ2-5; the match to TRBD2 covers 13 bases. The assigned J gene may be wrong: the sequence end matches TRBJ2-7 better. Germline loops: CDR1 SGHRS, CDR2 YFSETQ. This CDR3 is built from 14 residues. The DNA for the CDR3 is TGCGCCAGCAGACATGGACTAGCGGGAGACGAGCAGTACTTC. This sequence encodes CASRHGLAGDEQYF.

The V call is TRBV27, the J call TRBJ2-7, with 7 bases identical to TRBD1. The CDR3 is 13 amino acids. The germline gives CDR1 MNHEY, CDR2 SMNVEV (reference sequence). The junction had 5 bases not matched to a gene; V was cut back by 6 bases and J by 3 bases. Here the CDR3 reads CASRLRDSYEQYF. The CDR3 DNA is TGTGCCAGCAGACTCCGGGACAGCTACGAGCAGTACTTC.

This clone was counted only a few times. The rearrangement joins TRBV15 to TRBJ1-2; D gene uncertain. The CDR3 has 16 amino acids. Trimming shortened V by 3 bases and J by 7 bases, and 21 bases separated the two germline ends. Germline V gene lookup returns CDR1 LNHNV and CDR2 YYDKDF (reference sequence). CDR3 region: CATSSSSTRDTGGYTF. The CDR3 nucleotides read TGTGCCACCAGCAGTTCTAGTACGCGGGATACCGGTGGCTACACCTTC. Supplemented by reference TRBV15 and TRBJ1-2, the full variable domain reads DAMVIQNPRYQVTQFGKPVTLSCSQTLNHNVMYWYQQKSSQAPKLLFHYYDKDFNNEADTPDNFQSRRPNTSFCFLDIRSPGLGDTAMYLCATSSSSTRDTGGYTFGSGTRLTVV.

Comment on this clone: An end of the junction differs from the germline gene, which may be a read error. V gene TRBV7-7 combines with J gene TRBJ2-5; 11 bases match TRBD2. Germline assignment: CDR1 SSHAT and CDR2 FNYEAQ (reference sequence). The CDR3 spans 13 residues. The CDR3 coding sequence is TGTGCTAGCAGCTTAGCGGGGGGGGAGACCCAGTACTTC. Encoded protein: CASSLAGGETQYF.

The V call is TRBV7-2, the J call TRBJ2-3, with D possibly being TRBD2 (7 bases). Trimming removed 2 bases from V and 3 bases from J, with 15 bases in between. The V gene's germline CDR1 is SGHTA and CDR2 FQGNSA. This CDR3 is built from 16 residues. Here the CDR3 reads CASSLIGGAFTDTQYF. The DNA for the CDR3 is TGTGCCAGCAGCTTAATTGGGGGGGCCTTTACAGATACGCAGTATTTT. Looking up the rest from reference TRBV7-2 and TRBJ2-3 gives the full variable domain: GAGVSQSPSNKVTEKGKDVELRCDPISGHTALYWYRQSLGQGLEFLIYFQGNSAPDKSGLPSDRFSAERTGGSVSTLTIQRTQQEDSAVYLCASSLIGGAFTDTQYFGPGTRLTVL.

CDR3 bases: TGTGCCAGCTACCGGGAGAACTACGAGCAGTACTTC. Its translation: CASYRENYEQYF. The chain has TRBV2 and TRBJ2-7; TRBD2 is a possible D gene (6 bases). V lost 8 bases and J lost 3, with 11 bases in between. The germline V gene encodes CDR1 SNHLY and CDR2 FYNNEI. This CDR3 has 12 amino acids. Complete variable domain (other parts from reference TRBV2 and TRBJ2-7): EPEVTQTPSHQVTQMGQEVILRCVPISNHLYFYWYRQILGQKVEFLVSFYNNEISEKSEIFDDQFSVERPDGSNFTLKIRSTKLEDSAMYFCASYRENYEQYFGPGTRLTVT.

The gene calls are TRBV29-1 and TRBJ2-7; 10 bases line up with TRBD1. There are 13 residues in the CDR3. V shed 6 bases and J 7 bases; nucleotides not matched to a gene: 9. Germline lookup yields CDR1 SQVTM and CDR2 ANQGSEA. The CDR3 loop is CSVRTGGIEEQYF. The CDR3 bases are TGCAGCGTCCGGACAGGGGGTATTGAGGAGCAGTACTTC.

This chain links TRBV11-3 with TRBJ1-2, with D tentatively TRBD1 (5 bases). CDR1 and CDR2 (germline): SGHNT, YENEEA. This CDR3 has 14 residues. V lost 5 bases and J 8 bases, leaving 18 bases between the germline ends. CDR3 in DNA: TGTGCCAGCAGCGAAGTCTCCAGGGTCGGCGGCTACACCTTC. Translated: CASSEVSRVGGYTF.

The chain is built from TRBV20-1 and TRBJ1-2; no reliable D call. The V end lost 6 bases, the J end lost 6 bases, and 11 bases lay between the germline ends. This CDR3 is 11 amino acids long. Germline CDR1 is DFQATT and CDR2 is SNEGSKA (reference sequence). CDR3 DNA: TGCAGTGCCCGGCGAGGAGATGGCTACACCTTC. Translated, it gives CSARRGDGYTF.

This CDR3 reads CASSFRAQGGEQYF. The CDR3 DNA follows: TGTGCCAGCAGCTTTCGGGCCCAAGGGGGCGAGCAGTACTTC. V gene TRBV13 combines with J gene TRBJ2-7, with D possibly matching TRBD1 (6 bases). From germline, CDR1 is PRHDT and CDR2 FYEKMQ (reference sequence). There are 14 residues in the CDR3. Trimming removed 3 bases at V and 6 bases at J, with 15 bases between.

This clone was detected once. Here the CDR3 DNA reads TGTGCCAGCAGCCTCCCCGCGGGACGAAAAACCCGCTACGAGCAGTACTTC. Protein sequence: CASSLPAGRKTRYEQYF. The chain employs TRBV7-2 and TRBJ2-7, with a possible D match to TRBD2 (6 bases). Germline loops: CDR1 SGHTA, CDR2 FQGNSA. Trimming took off 5 bases at V and 3 bases at J, with 23 bases between the two ends. The CDR3 is 17 residues long.

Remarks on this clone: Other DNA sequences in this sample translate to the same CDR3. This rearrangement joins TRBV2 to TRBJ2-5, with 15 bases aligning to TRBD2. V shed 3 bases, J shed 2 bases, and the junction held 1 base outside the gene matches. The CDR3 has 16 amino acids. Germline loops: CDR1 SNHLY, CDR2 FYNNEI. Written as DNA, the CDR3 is TGTGCCAGCAGTGAGGGACTAGCGGGGGGACAAGAGACCCAGTACTTC. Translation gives CASSEGLAGGQETQYF. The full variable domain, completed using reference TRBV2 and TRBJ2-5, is EPEVTQTPSHQVTQMGQEVILRCVPISNHLYFYWYRQILGQKVEFLVSFYNNEISEKSEIFDDQFSVERPDGSNFTLKIRSTKLEDSAMYFCASSEGLAGGQETQYFGPGTRLLVL.

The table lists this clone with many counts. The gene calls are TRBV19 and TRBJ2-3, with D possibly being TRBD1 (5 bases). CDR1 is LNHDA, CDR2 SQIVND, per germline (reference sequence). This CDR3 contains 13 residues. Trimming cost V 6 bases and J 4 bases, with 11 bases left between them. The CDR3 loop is CASRPGPADTQYF. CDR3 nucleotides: TGTGCCAGTAGGCCAGGGCCCGCAGATACGCAGTATTTT.

The CDR3 spells CASRQVGANVLTF. In DNA form, the CDR3 reads TGTGCCAGCAGGCAGGTTGGGGCCAACGTCCTGACTTTC. The chain links TRBV5-8 to TRBJ2-6; no definite D call. V lost 5 bases and J 3 bases, leaving 6 bases between the germline ends. This CDR3 contains 13 residues. Germline values: CDR1 SGHTS, CDR2 YDEGEE.

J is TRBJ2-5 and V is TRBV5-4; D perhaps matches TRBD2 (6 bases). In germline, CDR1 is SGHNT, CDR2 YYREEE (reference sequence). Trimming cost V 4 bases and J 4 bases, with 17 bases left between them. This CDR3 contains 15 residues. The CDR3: CASSQPGSSLETQYF. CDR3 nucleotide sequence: TGTGCCAGCAGCCAACCCGGGAGTAGTTTAGAGACCCAGTACTTC.

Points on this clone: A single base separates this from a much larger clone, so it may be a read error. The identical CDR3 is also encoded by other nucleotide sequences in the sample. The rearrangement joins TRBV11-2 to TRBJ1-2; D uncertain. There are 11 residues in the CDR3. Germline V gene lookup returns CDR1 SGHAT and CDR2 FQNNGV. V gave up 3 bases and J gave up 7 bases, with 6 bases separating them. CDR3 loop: CASSFRGGYTF. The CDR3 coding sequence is TGTGCCAGCAGCTTTCGGGGTGGCTACACCTTC. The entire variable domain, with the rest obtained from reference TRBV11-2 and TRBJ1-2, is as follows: EAGVAQSPRYKIIEKRQSVAFWCNPISGHATLYWYQQILGQGPKLLIQFQNNGVVDDSQLPKDRFSAERLKGVDSTLKIQPAKLEDSAVYLCASSFRGGYTFGSGTRLTVV.

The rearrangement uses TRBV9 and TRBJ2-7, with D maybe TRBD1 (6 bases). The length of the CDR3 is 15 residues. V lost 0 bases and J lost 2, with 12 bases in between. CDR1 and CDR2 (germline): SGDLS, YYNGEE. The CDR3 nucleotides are TGTGCCAGCAGCGTAGGGCCAGGGGAAGCCTACGAGCAGTACTTC. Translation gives CASSVGPGEAYEQYF. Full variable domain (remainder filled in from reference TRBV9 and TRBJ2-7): DSGVTQTPKHLITATGQRVTLRCSPRSGDLSVYWYQQSLDQGLQFLIQYYNGEERAKGNILERFSAQQFPDLHSELNLSSLELGDSALYFCASSVGPGEAYEQYFGPGTRLTVT.

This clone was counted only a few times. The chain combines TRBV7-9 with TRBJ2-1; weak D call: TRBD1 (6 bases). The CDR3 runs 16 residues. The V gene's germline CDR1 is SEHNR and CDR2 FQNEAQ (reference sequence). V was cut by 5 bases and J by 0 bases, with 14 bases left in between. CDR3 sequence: CASSPRGRSSYNEQFF. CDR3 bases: TGTGCCAGCAGCCCCAGGGGCCGCAGCTCCTACAATGAGCAGTTCTTC.

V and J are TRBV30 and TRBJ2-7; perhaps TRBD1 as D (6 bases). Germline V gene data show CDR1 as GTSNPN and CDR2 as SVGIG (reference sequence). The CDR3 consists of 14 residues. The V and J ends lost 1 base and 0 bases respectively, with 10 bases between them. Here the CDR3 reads CAWSEGGSSYEQYF. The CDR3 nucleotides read TGTGCCTGGAGTGAAGGGGGTAGCTCCTACGAGCAGTACTTC.

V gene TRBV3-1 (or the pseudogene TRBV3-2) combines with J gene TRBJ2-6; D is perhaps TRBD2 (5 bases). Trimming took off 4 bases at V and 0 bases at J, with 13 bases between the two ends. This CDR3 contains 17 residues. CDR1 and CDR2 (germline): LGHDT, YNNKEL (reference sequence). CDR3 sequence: CASSRGVPSSGANVLTF. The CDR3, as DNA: TGTGCCAGCAGCCGGGGAGTTCCCAGCTCTGGGGCCAACGTCCTGACTTTC.

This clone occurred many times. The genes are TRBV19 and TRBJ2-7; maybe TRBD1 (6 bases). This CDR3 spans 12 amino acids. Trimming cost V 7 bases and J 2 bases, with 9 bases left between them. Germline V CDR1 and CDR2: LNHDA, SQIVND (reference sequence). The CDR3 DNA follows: TGTGCCAGTAAAGGGGACACCTACGAGCAGTACTTC. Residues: CASKGDTYEQYF.

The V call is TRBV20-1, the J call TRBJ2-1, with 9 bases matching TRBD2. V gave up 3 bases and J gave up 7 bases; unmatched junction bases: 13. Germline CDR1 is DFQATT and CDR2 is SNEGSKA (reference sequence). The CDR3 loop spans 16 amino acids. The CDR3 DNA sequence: TGCAGTGCTAGTCATATGAGTAGCGGGGGTACAAATGAGCAGTTCTTC. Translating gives CSASHMSSGGTNEQFF.